This T cell receptor (beta chain) was captured by sequencing in a study of regulatory T cells in long-lasting Graves disease (dated by TCRdb to 2020 to 2022). Background for the entire study: In the newly diagnosed Graves' disease group, patients had been taking antithyroid drugs for less than 3 months. Peripheral blood TCR sequencing and RNA sequencing compared persistent Graves' disease patients with newly diagnosed Graves' disease patients. A total of around 35 samples underwent TCR sequencing, from about 13 patients with persistent Graves' disease and some 20 patients with newly diagnosed Graves' disease. The study was registered as a clinical trial and conducted in China. Results the study describes overall, beyond this receptor: Patients with persistent disease shared more public clonotypes (around 2,500) than newly diagnosed patients did (roughly 970). The small sample size was acknowledged by the authors as a limitation that may reduce accuracy. The study examined only peripheral blood because the primary lesion, thyroid tissue, could not be accessed. Persistent Graves' disease patients showed lower TCR Shannon entropy and fewer highly expanded clones than newly diagnosed patients, suggesting clonal expansion. Persistent disease showed preferential use of TRBV28, TRBJ1-2 and TRBJ2-5, whereas newly diagnosed disease favored TRBV20-1 and TRBJ2-1. Only the TCR beta chain was sequenced and analyzed.

Trimming costs V 6 bases and J 9 bases, and their ends lie 19 bases apart. The germline V gene gives CDR1 as MNHNS and CDR2 as SASEGT. Counted from cysteine to phenylalanine, this CDR3 has 14 amino acids. The read is trimmed to its CDR3 DNA, 42 bases read in frame from base 1. The library was prepared using multiplex PCR. The sequencing machine was an Illumina HiSeq 4000. To build TCR beta libraries, CDR3 regions were amplified by Arm-PCR using iRepertoire HTBI primers. PCR products were gel purified before sequencing. In the source study's methods: Across samples, 62 TRBV and 15 or so TRBJ segments were identified and used for gene usage analysis of CDR3 amino acid clonotypes. COPE and FqMerger were used to merge the filtered high-quality paired reads into contigs. Contigs were aligned with BLAST to IMGT TRBV, TRBD and TRBJ reference genes, and CDR3 was defined per IMGT. Highly expanded clones were defined as clonotypes with a frequency above 0.1%. Repertoire diversity was measured by Shannon entropy, and V-J evenness by the Gini coefficient. A clonotype was considered public if more than one individual shared it. The public reads were quality trimmed at Q25 with fastp and then assembled into clones with MiXCR by TCRdb, keeping productive beta chains. All rows with the same CDR3 protein become a single entry with the most common DNA and genes. What appears here as the V and J calls and clone size reflects TCRdb's work, not the paper's. This sample has approximately 350,000 distinct CDR3 sequences in its table, and 16% of those were observed once. 30% of the sample goes to the ten largest clones.

This clonotype was observed many times. No cognate antigen has been identified for it. Base qualities are missing; no much larger clone stands one base away. The label giving this sample's time point can be read as: newly diagnosed GD, antithyroid drugs for less than 3 months. For both TCR sequencing and RNA sequencing, RNA was extracted from PBMCs using TRIzol. The diagnosis of Graves' disease followed American Thyroid Association guidelines. The patients came from an endocrinology department in Xi'an, China. Each patient gave 7 to 9.5 milliliters of peripheral blood, collected in an EDTA anticoagulant tube. Ficoll Paque Plus density gradient separation was used to isolate PBMCs, and no additional T cell sorting was done. An Agilent 2100 Bioanalyzer and agarose gel were used to assess RNA quality, and a NanoDrop 2000 was used to measure RNA concentration. This sample also appeared in a second study, on T cells in Graves' hyperthyroidism and ophthalmopathy. The second paper further reports: Stable Graves' hyperthyroidism was defined as no progression to ophthalmopathy during 18 months of follow-up. Hyperthyroidism patients were newly diagnosed, had a disease duration of under 2 months, and were aged 18 to 65 years. Patients with uncontrolled infections, other autoimmune diseases, pregnancy or lactation were excluded. Diagnoses were based on clinical symptoms, serum thyroxine and TRAb, thyroid ultrasound and orbital computed tomography. A first-round RT-PCR of the TCR CDR3 used the HTBI primer set with the Qiagen OneStep RT-PCR kit. Most expanded thyroid clonotypes (frequency above 0.001) were also detected in blood, suggesting blood repertoires may reflect thyroid immune responses. A model built on a 13 V-J signature distinguished ophthalmopathy from stable hyperthyroidism, reaching 85% to 90% sensitivity and 81.08% specificity in cross-validation and 80%/75% in testing. During validation, the model predicted progression to ophthalmopathy a median of approximately six months ahead of onset, with almost 71% sensitivity and more than 72% specificity. A discovery cohort of around 100 patients, approximately 44 with Graves' ophthalmopathy and approximately 55 with stable Graves' hyperthyroidism, was used to find distinguishing TCR V-J signatures. Prospective prediction of ophthalmopathy was tested in an independent validation cohort consisting of fewer than 20 hyperthyroidism patients and 15 or so patients who later progressed to ophthalmopathy. For training and testing, the roughly 93 patients in the discovery cohort were randomly divided in a 7:3 ratio. In more than 5 Graves' hyperthyroidism patients, the study also compared T-cell repertoires from thyroid tissue with T-cell repertoires from blood. After sampling, hyperthyroidism patients received methimazole starting at 30 mg daily, and ophthalmopathy patients received high-dose intravenous methylprednisolone. Libraries were constructed in a second round of multiplex PCR, after which size selection and purification were carried out. Sequencing of the libraries was done on an Illumina HiSeq2000 using paired-end 100 bp reads. Raw data were processed with SOAPnuke, discarding reads with adapters, uncalled bases, mean Phred below 15, or no exact constant-primer or identifier match. High-quality paired reads were merged using COPE v1.2.5, and each unique nucleotide sequence was defined as a clonotype. MiTCR v1.1 was used to align clonotypes to the IMGT TRBV, TRBD and TRBJ reference segments. The analysis was restricted to V-J combinations with a frequency above 0.0001, which together covered 99.2% of the repertoires. The TCS score was defined as F50 (clonal expansion) divided by E x V (chaos), with BLOSUM62-based TCRdist calculated between CDR3 peptides within each V-J. Welch's t-statistics and random forest reduced roughly 540 V-J features to roughly 13, which were used in a naive Bayes classifier (R e1071). No statistical method was used to fix the sample size in advance, and group allocation was not hidden from the investigators. The paper describes TCR Vbeta CDR3 sequencing of about 140 peripheral blood samples, made up of approximately 40 ophthalmopathy patients, roughly 75 hyperthyroidism patients and 17 progressor patients.

This sequence originates from a man aged 35 to 55 with Graves disease. Donor details come from another sample of the same person, matched by shared clones. The sequencing used peripheral blood mononuclear cells (PBMCs), collected at new diagnosis, from a patient treated with antithyroid drugs. Here the chain combines TRBV6-1 and TRBJ2-3; tentative D gene TRBD2, with 6 bases matching. Here the CDR3 is given as CASSQGLPPDTQYF. In nucleotide form, the sequence is TGTGCCAGCAGCCAGGGACTTCCCCCTGACACGCAGTATTTT.